The clone carrying this T cell receptor (beta chain) was seen a handful of times. Its antigen is not identified. This sample is part of a study of neoadjuvant anti-PD-1 for oral cavity cancer. For the study at large: Patients without progression got a fourth dose around day 43.

Study results and caveats: Greater tumor shrinkage accompanied bigger post-treatment sizes of preexisting clones.

The time point is: after neoadjuvant nivolumab, at surgical resection. Cohort: HPV-negative, locally advanced oral cavity squamous cell carcinoma patients. The data were produced by immunoSEQ multiplex PCR, yet TCRdb's version contains in-frame clones alone and is incomplete. The sample lists some 40,000 clones; more than 35% were seen once. The germline V gene has CDR1 SGHRS and CDR2 YFSETQ. This CDR3 spans 14 amino acids. Deletions cut 3 bases from V and 2 bases from J, with 12 bases between. The chain joins TRBV5-1 to TRBJ2-7; TRBD1 or TRBD2 may be the D gene (5 bases each). The clonotype comes from a person aged 40-85 years with oral cavity squamous cell carcinoma. Material: tumor tissue, obtained after nivolumab (anti-PD-1) treatment. In DNA form, the CDR3 reads TGCGCCAGCAGCTGGGGGAGCGGAACCTACGAGCAGTACTTC. This sequence encodes CASSWGSGTYEQYF.